Shown below are 23 T cell receptor beta chains from a single sample sequenced in a study of shared clonotypes between healthy human individuals. Clones were read by immunoSEQ multiplex PCR, and TCRdb kept only the in-frame ones, dropping some. Of some 2.1 million clones listed, just under 95% are singletons. Naive CD8 cells were CD45RO-negative, positively selected for CCR7, excluding terminally differentiated effector memory CD45RA+ cells. Sequencing was carried out using naive CD8+ T cells sorted from blood. The receptors come from a man younger than 35 in good health.

This chain's CDR3 is CASSPVGGEAFF. For the CDR3, the DNA is TGTGCCAGCAGCCCGGTAGGGGGGGAAGCTTTCTTT. The chain uses TRBV9 and TRBJ1-1; D may be TRBD1 (6 bases). Trimming removed 4 bases from V and 8 bases from J, with 12 bases in between. Germline V gives CDR1 SGDLS, CDR2 YYNGEE. This CDR3 is 12 amino acids long.

V usage is TRBV27 and J usage is TRBJ2-7, with a tentative D call TRBD2 (6 bases). CDR3 length equals 17 residues. With 0 bases removed from V and 4 bases from J, the gap between germline ends came to 19 bases. Germline V gives CDR1 MNHEY, CDR2 SMNVEV (reference sequence). CDR3 DNA sequence: TGTGCCAGCAGTTTATCAGGCTTGGAGGGCTGGGGTTACGAGCAGTACTTC. Translated, it gives CASSLSGLEGWGYEQYF.

The chain uses TRBV10-1 and TRBJ1-3; D is ambiguous. The CDR3 runs to 18 residues. The germline gives CDR1 WNHNN, CDR2 SYGVQD (reference sequence). V lost 2 bases and J 0 bases, leaving 17 bases between the germline ends. CDR3 nucleotide sequence: TGCGCCAGCAGTGAGAACCCGTCCGACGCCGACTCTGGAAACACCATATATTTT. It is translated as CASSENPSDADSGNTIYF.

V usage is TRBV6-6 and J usage is TRBJ2-3; 10 bases agree with TRBD2. CDR3 length: 15 amino acids. The ends lost 6 bases at V and 1 base at J; junction bases unmatched: 4. CDR1 and CDR2 from the germline V gene are MNHNY and SVGAGI (reference sequence). The CDR3 is CASSHLAGGTDTQYF. CDR3 coding DNA: TGTGCCAGCAGCCATCTAGCGGGGGGCACAGATACGCAGTATTTT.

This clone was seen a single time. The gene calls are TRBV10-2 and TRBJ2-1, with 14 positions matching TRBD2. This CDR3 is 17 amino acids long. CDR1 WSHSY and CDR2 SAAADI come from the germline V gene. Losses at the gene ends were 6 bases for V and 3 bases for J; bases not matched to a gene: 7. In DNA, the CDR3 is TGCGCCAGCAGCCCGGGACTAGCGGGAGATTTCTACAATGAGCAGTTCTTC. Its translation: CASSPGLAGDFYNEQFF.

This chain connects TRBV5-1 to TRBJ2-7; possible D gene TRBD1, 5 bases. V shed 2 bases and J shed 4 bases, with 10 bases lying between them. CDR3 length: 13 residues. Germline CDR1 SGHRS, CDR2 YFSETQ. The DNA for the CDR3 is TGCGCCAGCAGCTTTGACAGAGAATACGAGCAGTACTTC. It is translated as CASSFDREYEQYF.

The gene calls are TRBV6-5 and TRBJ1-2; 7 bases map to TRBD1. Trimming at V came to 5 bases and at J to 0 bases, leaving 6 bases not matched to a gene. The germline V gene has CDR1 MNHEY and CDR2 SVGAGI. CDR3 size: 15 residues. The CDR3 DNA is TGTGCCAGCAGTGGCGACAGGGAAGCTAACTATGGCTACACCTTC. Amino acids: CASSGDREANYGYTF.

This rearrangement joins TRBV6-5 to TRBJ2-3, with D perhaps TRBD1 or TRBD2 (5 bases each). Per germline, CDR1 MNHEY and CDR2 SVGAGI. This CDR3 is built from 14 residues. V was trimmed by 5 bases and J by 2 bases, leaving 11 bases between them. The CDR3 reads CASSDGDDTDTQYF. The CDR3 DNA follows: TGTGCCAGCAGTGACGGGGACGACACAGATACGCAGTATTTT.

A word on this clone: The same CDR3 can be traced to other DNA sequences in this sample. The J gene is TRBJ1-1, the V gene TRBV13; D not resolved. This CDR3 is 12 amino acids long. V shed 4 bases and J shed 3 bases, with 6 bases lying between them. Germline CDR1 and CDR2: PRHDT and FYEKMQ (reference sequence). The chain's CDR3 is CASSYQDTEAFF. The DNA for the CDR3 is TGTGCCAGCAGCTATCAAGACACTGAAGCTTTCTTT.

This chain joins TRBV5-1 and TRBJ2-1, with 7 bases matching TRBD1. The trim removed 7 bases at V and 7 bases at J, leaving 11 bases unmatched. Germline V gene sequence: CDR1 SGHRS, CDR2 YFSETQ. The CDR3 covers 14 residues. CDR3 nucleotides: TGCGCCAGCGAAAGACAGGGTCCAGGGAATGAGCAGTTCTTC. Translating gives CASERQGPGNEQFF.

As for this clone: This sample also contains other DNA sequences that code for the same CDR3. The chain uses TRBV7-9 and TRBJ1-4, with D unclear. Germline CDR1 SEHNR, CDR2 FQNEAQ (reference sequence). V gave up 1 base and J gave up 1 base, with 1 base separating them. This CDR3 has 13 residues. The CDR3: CASSLVTNEKLFF. CDR3 nucleotide sequence: TGTGCCAGCAGCTTAGTAACTAATGAAAAACTGTTTTTT.

The chain is built from TRBV6-5 and TRBJ1-1, with D unresolved. In germline, CDR1 is MNHEY, CDR2 SVGAGI. The CDR3 loop spans 14 amino acids. The V gene lost 5 bases and the J gene lost 4 bases, with 14 bases spanning the gap. DNA of the CDR3: TGTGCCAGCAGTCAGTTGAGGGCAAGCACTGAAGCTTTCTTT. Protein product: CASSQLRASTEAFF.

A remark on this clone: Within the sample, other DNA sequences also encode this same CDR3. The chain has TRBV28 and TRBJ2-7; 8 bases are a match to TRBD1. Trimming took 2 bases from V and 2 from J; bases not matched to a gene: 2. CDR1 and CDR2 from the germline V gene are MDHEN and SYDVKM. This CDR3 is 14 amino acids long. DNA of the CDR3: TGTGCCAGCAGTTTACAGGGGGCGACCTACGAGCAGTACTTC. Translated, it gives CASSLQGATYEQYF.

This clone turned up a few times. The chain uses TRBV11-2 and TRBJ1-6; D is ambiguous. The V and J ends lost 1 base and 10 bases respectively, with 14 bases between them. Germline lookup yields CDR1 SGHAT and CDR2 FQNNGV. The CDR3 has 15 residues. CDR3 in DNA: TGTGCCAGCAGCTTAGTATTGGGAAGCGAATCACCCCTCCACTTT. Amino acids: CASSLVLGSESPLHF.

The chain carries TRBV2 and TRBJ2-7; 9 nucleotides match TRBD1. V lost 5 bases to trimming and J lost 3 bases; unmatched junction nucleotides: 5. The CDR3 is made up of 14 amino acids. Germline values: CDR1 SNHLY, CDR2 FYNNEI. CDR3 region: CASSYPGQGYEQYF. The CDR3 coding sequence is TGTGCCAGCAGTTATCCGGGACAGGGCTACGAGCAGTACTTC.

V and J are TRBV2 and TRBJ2-1, with 12 bases fitting TRBD2. CDR1 is SNHLY and CDR2 is FYNNEI in the germline V gene. V shed 11 bases and J 5 bases; nucleotides not matched to a gene: 7. The CDR3 totals 14 residues. The CDR3 protein is CAGDPSGGDNEQFF. In DNA, the CDR3 is TGTGCCGGGGACCCTAGCGGGGGGGACAATGAGCAGTTCTTC. The entire variable domain, with the rest obtained from reference TRBV2 and TRBJ2-1, is as follows: EPEVTQTPSHQVTQMGQEVILRCVPISNHLYFYWYRQILGQKVEFLVSFYNNEISEKSEIFDDQFSVERPDGSNFTLKIRSTKLEDSAMYFCAGDPSGGDNEQFFGPGTRLTVL.

The V gene is TRBV4-1, the J gene TRBJ2-2, with 7 bases fitting TRBD1. CDR1 MGHRA and CDR2 YSYEKL come from the germline V gene. The CDR3 runs to 17 residues. V lost 2 bases to trimming and J lost 6 bases; unmatched junction nucleotides: 12. The CDR3 protein is CASSQLQGQRNPGELFF. Here the CDR3 DNA reads TGCGCCAGCAGCCAACTCCAGGGACAGAGAAACCCCGGGGAGCTGTTTTTT.

This sequence joins TRBV5-8 and TRBJ1-5, with D perhaps TRBD1 (5 bases). In germline, CDR1 is SGHTS, CDR2 YDEGEE. V lost 3 bases and J lost 7, with 14 bases in between. The CDR3 totals 14 residues. The CDR3 region is CASSSGPMGQPQHF. CDR3 DNA: TGTGCCAGCAGCTCGGGACCTATGGGGCAGCCCCAGCATTTT.

The sample holds one count of this clone. The CDR3 sequence: CASSYRNNPGLAVYEQYF. The CDR3, as DNA: TGTGCCAGCAGTTACAGGAACAACCCGGGACTAGCGGTCTACGAGCAGTACTTC. The chain is built from TRBV27 and TRBJ2-7; 11 bases map to TRBD2. The CDR3 spans 18 residues. After removal of 4 bases from V and 3 bases from J, the junction contained 14 bases not matched to a gene. CDR1 and CDR2 from the germline V gene are MNHEY and SMNVEV (reference sequence).

The CDR3 loop reads CASSLNRVSTDTQYF. The CDR3 region has the DNA TGTGCCAGCAGCTTGAACAGGGTTAGCACAGATACGCAGTATTTT. This chain joins TRBV7-2 and TRBJ2-3, with D perhaps matching TRBD1 (6 bases). In germline, CDR1 is SGHTA, CDR2 FQGNSA. There are 15 residues in the CDR3. V shed 3 bases and J shed 0 bases, with 10 bases lying between them.

This rearrangement joins TRBV13 to TRBJ1-4; D is perhaps TRBD1 (6 bases). The CDR3 is made up of 15 amino acids. CDR1 and CDR2 (germline): PRHDT, FYEKMQ (reference sequence). V was shortened by 3 bases and J by 8 bases, with 16 bases between the two germline ends. The CDR3 sequence: CASSLRGSSGEKLFF. CDR3 in DNA: TGTGCCAGCAGCTTGAGGGGGTCCAGTGGGGAAAAACTGTTTTTT.

The chain recombines TRBV7-9 with TRBJ2-7, with D possibly TRBD2 on 5 matching bases. The CDR3 loop spans 14 amino acids. Germline CDR1 and CDR2: SEHNR and FQNEAQ (reference sequence). The V and J ends lost 5 bases and 0 bases respectively, with 11 bases between them. The CDR3 loop is CASSQAEFSYEQYF. The CDR3 nucleotides are TGTGCCAGCAGCCAAGCGGAGTTCTCCTACGAGCAGTACTTC.

The CDR3 region is CASSSFSGGDTGELFF. CDR3 coding DNA: TGTGCCAGCAGCTCCTTTAGCGGGGGGGACACCGGGGAGCTGTTTTTT. V usage is TRBV2 and J usage is TRBJ2-2; TRBD2 aligns across 11 bases. Trimming cost V 6 bases and J 3 bases; bases outside gene matches: 6. CDR1 and CDR2 from the germline V gene are SNHLY and FYNNEI. There are 16 residues in the CDR3.